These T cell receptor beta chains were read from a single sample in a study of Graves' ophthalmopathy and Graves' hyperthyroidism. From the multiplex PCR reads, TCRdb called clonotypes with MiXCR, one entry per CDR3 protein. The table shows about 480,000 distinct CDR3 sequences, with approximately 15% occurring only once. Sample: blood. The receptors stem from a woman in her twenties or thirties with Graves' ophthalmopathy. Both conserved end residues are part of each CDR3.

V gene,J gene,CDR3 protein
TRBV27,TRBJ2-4,CASSPTSLMYIKYF
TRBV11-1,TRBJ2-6,CASSLPGVDSGANVLTF
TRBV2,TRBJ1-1,CASSARDMEDPSTEAFF
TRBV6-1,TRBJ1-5,CASSAVTSNQPQHF
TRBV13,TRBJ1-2,CASSPTGEGYTF
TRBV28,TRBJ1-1,CASRPLGRLNTEAFF
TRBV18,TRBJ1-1,CASSRREGNTEAFF
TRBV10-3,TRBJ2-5,CAIAGGSGETQYF
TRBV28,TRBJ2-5,CASSPGQGRTKRTQYF
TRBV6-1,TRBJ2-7,CASSSKAFGPYEQYF
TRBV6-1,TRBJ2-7,CASSDDPYEQYF
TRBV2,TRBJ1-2,CASIPGPGQGYGYTF
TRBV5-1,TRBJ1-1,CASSFGVPAEAFF
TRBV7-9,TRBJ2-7,CASSSDWGEQYF
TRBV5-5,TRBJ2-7,CASSFRGDLHEQYF
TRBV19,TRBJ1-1,CASSPILVSNTEAFF
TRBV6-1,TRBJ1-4,CASSEAGSNEKLFF
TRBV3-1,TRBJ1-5,CASSQDTLGGDQPQHF
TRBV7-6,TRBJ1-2,CASSLNAAHGYTF
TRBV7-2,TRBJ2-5,CASTTGTAAQETQYF
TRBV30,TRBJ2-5,CAHKSSQETQYF
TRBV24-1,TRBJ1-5,CATSASWGSQPQHF
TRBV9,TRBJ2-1,CASSTFSRENEQFF
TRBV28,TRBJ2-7,CASTGGDINEQYF
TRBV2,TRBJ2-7,CASRGGYQYF
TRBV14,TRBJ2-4,CASSTGQLAAKNIQYF
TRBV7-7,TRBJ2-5,CASSSRQGGTQYF
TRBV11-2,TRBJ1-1,CASSYVRDGNTEAFF
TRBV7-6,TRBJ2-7,CASSLAASGGETEQYF
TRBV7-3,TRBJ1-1,CASSLAGQGRNTEAFF
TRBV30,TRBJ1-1,CAWETGDTEAFF
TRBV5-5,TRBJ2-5,CASSFYGGTQETQYF
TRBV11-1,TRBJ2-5,CASSYTRAGVETQYF
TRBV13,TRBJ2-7,CASSLYGESYEQYF
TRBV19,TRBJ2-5,CASSTSGLPGETQYF
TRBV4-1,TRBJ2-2,CASSQGDGGPFTGELFF
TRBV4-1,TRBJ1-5,CASSQGRGYSNQPQHF
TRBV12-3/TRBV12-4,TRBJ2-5,CASSLAGTGAETQYF
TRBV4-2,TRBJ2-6,CASSQDNRQRYSGANVLTF
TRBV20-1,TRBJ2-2,CSARWQNTGELFF
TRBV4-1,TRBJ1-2,CASSQAGGLYGYTF
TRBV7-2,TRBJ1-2,CASSPRQGENYGYTF
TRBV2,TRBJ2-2,CASGRTTNTGELFF
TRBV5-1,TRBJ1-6,CASQSAGTAYNSPLHF
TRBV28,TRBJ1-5,CASSLRQDQPQHF
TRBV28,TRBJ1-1,CASSSGGAEAFF
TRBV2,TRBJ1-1,CAIRGWATEAFF
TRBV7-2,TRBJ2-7,CASSSESVIRDF
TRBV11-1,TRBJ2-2,CASSRIAGRYTGELLF
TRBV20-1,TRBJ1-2,CSARDAQGYGYTF
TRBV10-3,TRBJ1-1,CAISESRSHPRDGEAFF
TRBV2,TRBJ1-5,CASKGQGHQPQHF
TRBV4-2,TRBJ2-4,CASSQTSSPGNIQYF
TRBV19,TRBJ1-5,CASTSGISNQPQHF
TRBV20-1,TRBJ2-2,CSARDMASGTGELFF
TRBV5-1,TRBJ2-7,CASSLASVNYEQYF
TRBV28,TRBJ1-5,CASSGTKQPQHF
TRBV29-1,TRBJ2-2,CSVDAGRNTGELFF